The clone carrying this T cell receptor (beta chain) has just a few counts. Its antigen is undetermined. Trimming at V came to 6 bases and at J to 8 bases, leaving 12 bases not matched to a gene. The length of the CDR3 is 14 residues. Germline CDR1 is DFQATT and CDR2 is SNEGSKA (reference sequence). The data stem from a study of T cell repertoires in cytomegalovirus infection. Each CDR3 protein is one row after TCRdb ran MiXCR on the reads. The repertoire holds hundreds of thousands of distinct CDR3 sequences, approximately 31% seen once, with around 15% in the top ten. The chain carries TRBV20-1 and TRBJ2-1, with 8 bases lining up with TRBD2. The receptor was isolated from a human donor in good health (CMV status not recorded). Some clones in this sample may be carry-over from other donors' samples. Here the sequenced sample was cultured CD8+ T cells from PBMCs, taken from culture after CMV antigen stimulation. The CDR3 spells CSASGTRGMDEQFF. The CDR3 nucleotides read TGCAGTGCCTCCGGGACTAGGGGAATGGATGAGCAGTTCTTC.